This T cell receptor beta chain came from a study of OX40 agonist ivuxolimab in advanced cancers. General observations from the study: CD8+ T cells (on average) carried more expanded clones than CD4+ T cells. Antigens targeted by the expanded peripheral T cells were not determined.

Libraries were prepared by immunoSEQ multiplex PCR; TCRdb keeps only in-frame clonotypes and omits some of them. The sample lists tens of thousands of clones, over 80% occurring once. This CDR3 is built from 13 residues. Germline lookup yields CDR1 MNHEY and CDR2 SMNVEV (reference sequence). V gave up 6 bases and J gave up 3 bases; unmatched junction bases: 5. Worth noting for this clone: What it recognizes is unknown.

This rearrangement joins TRBV27 to TRBJ2-7; 7 bases line up with TRBD1. The clonotype originates from an adult with an advanced solid tumor such as melanoma, head and neck, liver or kidney cancer. This specimen consisted of CD4+ or CD8+ T cells sorted from blood, obtained in a trial of the OX40 agonist ivuxolimab. CDR3 in DNA: TGTGCCAGCAGCCCGGGACAGTTCTACGAGCAGTACTTC. Residues: CASSPGQFYEQYF.